This TCR beta chain was captured in a study of T cell responses to AZD1222 COVID-19 vaccine. Study-level points and caveats: None of the repertoires were sampled until the peak T cell response had passed. With two AZD1222 doses given, Spike-specific TCR breadth and depth both rose. Donors were largely white British and mainly female; clonal diversity was possibly underestimated.

The CDR3 is made up of 12 amino acids. Germline values: CDR1 SEHNR, CDR2 FQNEAQ (reference sequence). Losses at the gene ends were 5 bases for V and 8 bases for J; bases not matched to a gene: 2. Libraries were prepared by immunoSEQ multiplex PCR; TCRdb keeps only in-frame clonotypes and omits some of them. The data contain fewer than 90,000 clones, 85% to 90% of them singletons. A word on this clone: Its specificity is unknown.

This clonotype was sampled from an adult who received the AZD1222 COVID-19 vaccine. The genes are TRBV7-9 and TRBJ2-1; TRBD2 matches at 8 bases. The sample consisted of peripheral blood, taken 28 days after the second AZD1222 dose. As DNA, the CDR3 is TGTGCCAGCAGCCTTAGCGGGGATGAGCAGTTCTTC. Translation: CASSLSGDEQFF.